Sequencing of this T cell receptor beta chain was carried out in a study of identical twins. With V trimmed by 7 bases and J by 6 bases, 16 bases remained unmatched. The germline gives CDR1 MNHEY, CDR2 SVGEGT. This CDR3 has 16 amino acids. MiXCR, applied by TCRdb to the 5' RACE reads, yields one record per CDR3 protein. The data contain approximately 500,000 distinct CDR3 sequences, about 16% of them seen just once; the ten biggest clones take up 0.44%. The same sample was also used in a study of yellow fever vaccine responses in identical twins.

The receptor's source is a woman aged 18-35 years in good health. Sequenced: CD4+ T cells sorted from blood. V usage is TRBV6-2 or TRBV6-3 and J usage is TRBJ2-7; 9 bases line up with TRBD1. This CDR3 reads CASTLIPPGQGGEQYF. CDR3 in DNA: TGTGCCAGCACTCTAATACCTCCGGGACAGGGAGGCGAGCAGTACTTC.